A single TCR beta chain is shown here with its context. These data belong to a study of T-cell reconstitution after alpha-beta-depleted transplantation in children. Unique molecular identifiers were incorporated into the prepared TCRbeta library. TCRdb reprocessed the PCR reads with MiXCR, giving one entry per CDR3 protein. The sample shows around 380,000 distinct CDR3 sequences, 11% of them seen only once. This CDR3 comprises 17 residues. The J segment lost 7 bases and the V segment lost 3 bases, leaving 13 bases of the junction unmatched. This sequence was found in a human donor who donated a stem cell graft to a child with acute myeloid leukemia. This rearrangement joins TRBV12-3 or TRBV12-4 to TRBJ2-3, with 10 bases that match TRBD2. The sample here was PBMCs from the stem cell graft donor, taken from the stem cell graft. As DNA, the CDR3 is TGTGCCAGCAGTTTGGAGACTAGCGGGCTCCTCGTGAATACGCAGTATTTT. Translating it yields CASSLETSGLLVNTQYF.